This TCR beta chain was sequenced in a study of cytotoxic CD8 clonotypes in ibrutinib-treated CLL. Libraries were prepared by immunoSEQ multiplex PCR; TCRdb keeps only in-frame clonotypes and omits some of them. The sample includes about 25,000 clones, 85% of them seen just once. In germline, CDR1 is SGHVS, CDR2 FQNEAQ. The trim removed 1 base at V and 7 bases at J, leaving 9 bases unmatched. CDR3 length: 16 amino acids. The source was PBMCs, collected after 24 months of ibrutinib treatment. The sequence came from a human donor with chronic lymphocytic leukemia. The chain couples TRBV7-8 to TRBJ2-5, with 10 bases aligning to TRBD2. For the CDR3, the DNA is TGTGCCAGCAGCTTAGTCGAGCGGGGGGGAGCGGGGACCCAGTACTTC. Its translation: CASSLVERGGAGTQYF.